The 11 T cell receptor beta chains below all came from one sample that was sequenced in a study of blood T cell repertoires in COVID-19. TCRdb's table, derived via immunoSEQ multiplex PCR, lists solely in-frame clones and lacks some. The sample lists 110,000 to 150,000 clones, 80% to 90% occurring once. The source material was peripheral blood. All receptors come from a woman aged 55-75 years with active COVID-19.

In its sample, this clone was seen a few times. This sequence joins TRBV29-1 and TRBJ1-5; D might be TRBD1 (5 bases). The V and J ends lost 4 bases and 7 bases respectively, with 17 bases between them. CDR1 SQVTM and CDR2 ANQGSEA come from the germline V gene. This CDR3 is 14 amino acids long. The chain's CDR3 is CSVGSGAYGQPQHF. The CDR3 region has the DNA TGCAGCGTTGGGAGCGGGGCCTATGGGCAGCCCCAGCATTTT.

The chain employs TRBV18 and TRBJ1-1; 7 bases match TRBD1. CDR1 KGHSH and CDR2 LQKENI come from the germline V gene. This CDR3 has 15 residues. The junction had 4 bases not matched to a gene; V was cut back by 3 bases and J by 0 bases. CDR3 nucleotide sequence: TGTGCCAGCTCACCTCTGGGACAGATGAACACTGAAGCTTTCTTT. Translated, it gives CASSPLGQMNTEAFF.

This chain connects TRBV27 to TRBJ1-2; 8 bases align to TRBD1. Germline V CDR1 and CDR2: MNHEY, SMNVEV (reference sequence). V trimming: 3 bases; J trimming: 4 bases; junction bases outside the gene matches: 10. The CDR3 covers 16 residues. The CDR3 DNA reads TGTGCCAGCAGTTTGGGGCAGGGGGCTGGGAGCTATGGCTACACCTTC. This sequence encodes CASSLGQGAGSYGYTF.

The V and J genes are TRBV5-6 and TRBJ1-5, with D possibly TRBD1 on 5 matching bases. The germline V gene has CDR1 SGHDT and CDR2 YYEEEE. V lost 2 bases and J lost 3, with 9 bases in between. The CDR3 contains 14 residues. The DNA for the CDR3 is TGTGCCAGCAGCTTAGAAGGGGACAATCAGCCCCAGCATTTT. Translating gives CASSLEGDNQPQHF. The full variable domain, with the rest looked up from reference TRBV5-6 and TRBJ1-5, is DAGVTQSPTHLIKTRGQQVTLRCSPKSGHDTVSWYQQALGQGPQFIFQYYEEEERQRGNFPDRFSGHQFPNYSSELNVNALLLGDSALYLCASSLEGDNQPQHFGDGTRLSIL.

The J gene is TRBJ2-7, the V gene TRBV28, with 8 bases matching TRBD2. This CDR3 spans 17 amino acids. V gave up 2 bases and J gave up 12 bases; unmatched junction bases: 21. Germline CDR1 reads MDHEN; CDR2 reads SYDVKM. CDR3 protein: CASSLVPREGRKGKGYF. DNA of the CDR3: TGTGCCAGCAGTTTAGTCCCTCGGGAGGGAAGGAAGGGGAAGGGGTACTTC. The whole variable domain, remainder taken from reference TRBV28 and TRBJ2-7, is DVKVTQSSRYLVKRTGEKVFLECVQDMDHENMFWYRQDPGLGLRLIYFSYDVKMKEKGDIPEGYSVSREKKERFSLILESASTNQTSMYLCASSLVPREGRKGKGYFGPGTRLTVT.

V is TRBV18 and J is TRBJ1-2; perhaps TRBD1 as D (6 bases). The CDR3 contains 13 residues. The V and J ends lost 6 bases and 7 bases respectively, with 15 bases between them. Germline-derived CDR1 and CDR2 are KGHSH and LQKENI. The CDR3 DNA reads TGTGCCAGCTCCCGGAGACAGGATGGTGGCTACACCTTC. Translated, it gives CASSRRQDGGYTF. The complete variable domain, with remaining parts taken from reference TRBV18 and TRBJ1-2, reads NAGVMQNPRHLVRRRGQEARLRCSPMKGHSHVYWYRQLPEEGLKFMVYLQKENIIDESGMPKERFSAEFPKEGPSILRIQQVVRGDSAAYFCASSRRQDGGYTFGSGTRLTVV.

This clone has only one observation. This sequence joins TRBV2 and TRBJ2-7, with D perhaps matching TRBD2 (6 bases). The germline V gene encodes CDR1 SNHLY and CDR2 FYNNEI. The V and J ends lost 7 bases and 4 bases respectively, with 14 bases between them. The CDR3 sequence is 13 residues long. Here the CDR3 DNA reads TGTGCCAGCAAGGTTGGAGGGTCTTACGAGCAGTACTTC. This translates into CASKVGGSYEQYF.

The V gene is TRBV11-2, the J gene TRBJ1-2; 9 bases map to TRBD1. J gave up 8 bases and V 0 bases, and 13 bases lay outside the gene matches. The CDR3 length is 17 residues. CDR1 and CDR2 from the germline V gene are SGHAT and FQNNGV. Here the CDR3 reads CASSLDYSRQGGVGYTF. CDR3 in DNA: TGTGCCAGCAGCTTAGATTATTCCCGACAGGGGGGAGTGGGCTACACCTTC. Full variable domain (outside the CDR3, taken from reference TRBV11-2 and TRBJ1-2): EAGVAQSPRYKIIEKRQSVAFWCNPISGHATLYWYQQILGQGPKLLIQFQNNGVVDDSQLPKDRFSAERLKGVDSTLKIQPAKLEDSAVYLCASSLDYSRQGGVGYTFGSGTRLTVV.

This clone was detected only a few times. The V and J genes are TRBV4-1 and TRBJ2-7, with 7 bases fitting TRBD2. The CDR3 sequence is 15 residues long. Germline CDR1 is MGHRA and CDR2 is YSYEKL. Trimming at V came to 6 bases and at J to 0 bases, leaving 8 bases not matched to a gene. The CDR3 region is CASREGPSGSYEQYF. CDR3 bases: TGCGCCAGCAGGGAGGGGCCTAGCGGCTCCTACGAGCAGTACTTC.

This clone was recorded once. The rearrangement joins TRBV7-2 to TRBJ2-7, with 8 bases identical to TRBD2. Trimming removed 1 base from V and 9 bases from J; junction bases left unmatched: 11. The CDR3 sequence is 15 residues long. Germline assignment: CDR1 SGHTA and CDR2 FQGNSA. Here the CDR3 DNA reads TGTGCCAGCAGCTTAGGGTTCCTTAGCGGGGCCGGGCAGTACTTC. As protein: CASSLGFLSGAGQYF. The full variable domain, rest sourced from reference TRBV7-2 and TRBJ2-7, is GAGVSQSPSNKVTEKGKDVELRCDPISGHTALYWYRQSLGQGLEFLIYFQGNSAPDKSGLPSDRFSAERTGGSVSTLTIQRTQQEDSAVYLCASSLGFLSGAGQYFGPGTRLTVT.

This chain links TRBV7-8 with TRBJ2-3, with TRBD2 matching over 7 bases. There are 15 residues in the CDR3. Germline V gives CDR1 SGHVS, CDR2 FQNEAQ. After removal of 5 bases from V and 4 bases from J, the junction contained 9 bases not matched to a gene. The CDR3 loop reads CASSPRAGEADTQYF. The CDR3 region has the DNA TGTGCCAGCAGCCCAAGGGCGGGAGAGGCAGATACGCAGTATTTT.